What follows is one T cell receptor beta chain and its context. Using immunoSEQ multiplex PCR, the repertoire was profiled, and TCRdb retains in-frame clones only, with some absent. The sample holds 280,000 or so clones, 80% to 90% seen once. Germline V gene sequence: CDR1 MNHEY, CDR2 SVGEGT. With 5 bases removed from V and 5 bases from J, the gap between germline ends came to 21 bases. The CDR3 is made up of 16 amino acids. These data originate in a study of blood T cell repertoires in COVID-19. Study context: The United States, Italy and Spain were the sources of the acute and convalescent COVID-19 samples. The cDNA or gDNA used as material had been derived from T cells, B-cell-depleted T cells, or PBMCs.

All enrollees were about 18 to 100 years old and from approximately 25 US areas. Recovered participants had two consecutive negative NP/OP PCR tests, healthcare professional clearance, or symptom resolution. This chain joins TRBV6-2 or TRBV6-3 and TRBJ1-1, with a tentative D call TRBD1 (5 bases). The TCR was taken from a man between 25 and 39 years old who had recovered from COVID-19. The sample taken for sequencing was PBMCs or T cells enriched from blood (not recorded which). The CDR3 region has the DNA TGTGCCAGCAGTGGCCCGTTAGGAGGGGCAAGGACTGAAGCTTTCTTT. It specifies CASSGPLGGARTEAFF.